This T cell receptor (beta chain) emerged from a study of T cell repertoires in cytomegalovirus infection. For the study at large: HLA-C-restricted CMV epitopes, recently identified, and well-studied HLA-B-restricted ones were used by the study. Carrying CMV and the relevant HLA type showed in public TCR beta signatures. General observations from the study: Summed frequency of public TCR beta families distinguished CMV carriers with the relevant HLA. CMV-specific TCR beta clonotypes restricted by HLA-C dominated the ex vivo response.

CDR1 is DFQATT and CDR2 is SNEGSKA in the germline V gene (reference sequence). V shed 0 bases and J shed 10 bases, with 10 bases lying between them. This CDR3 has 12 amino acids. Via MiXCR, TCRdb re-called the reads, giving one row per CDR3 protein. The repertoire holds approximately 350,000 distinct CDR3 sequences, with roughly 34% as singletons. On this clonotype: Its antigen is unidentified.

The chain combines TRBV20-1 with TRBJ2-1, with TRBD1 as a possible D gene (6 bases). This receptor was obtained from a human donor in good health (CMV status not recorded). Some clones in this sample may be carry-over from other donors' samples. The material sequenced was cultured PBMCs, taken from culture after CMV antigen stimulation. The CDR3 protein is CSARDEGHEQFF. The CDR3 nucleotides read TGCAGTGCTAGAGATGAGGGACACGAGCAGTTCTTC.